This is a list of T cell receptor beta chains from one sample in a study of T cells expressing NK-cell markers. TCRdb reprocessed the 5' RACE reads and reports one entry per CDR3 protein, with no DNA. The specimen's table records roughly 23,000 distinct CDR3 sequences. Sequencing was done on a sample of blood T cells: a sorted CD56 or NKG2C T cell subset, CD4+ or CD8+ T cells, or bulk PBMC T cells (not recorded which). The receptors were sampled from a man aged 18 to 69 in good health. Both conserved end residues are part of each CDR3. Fields, in order: clone size, J gene, V gene, CDR3 protein. Clone size is given for some rows only: seen once, a few or many times, or a class if the clone is expanded.

clone_size: -; j_call: TRBJ2-2; v_call: TRBV6-5; cdr3_aa: CASSYSVFAGELFF
clone_size: -; j_call: TRBJ1-2; v_call: TRBV7-2; cdr3_aa: CASSLYGTGHNTF
clone_size: -; j_call: TRBJ2-3; v_call: TRBV4-3; cdr3_aa: CASGQQGGGSDTQYF
clone_size: -; j_call: TRBJ2-1; v_call: TRBV12-3/TRBV12-4; cdr3_aa: CASSSWDRVYEQFF
clone_size: -; j_call: TRBJ1-1; v_call: TRBV4-1; cdr3_aa: CASSQEPWVGVTEAFF
clone_size: medium-sized; j_call: TRBJ2-1; v_call: TRBV5-1; cdr3_aa: CASSGGTGYNEQFF
clone_size: -; j_call: TRBJ2-2; v_call: TRBV4-2; cdr3_aa: CASSLYGDIYTGELFF
clone_size: -; j_call: TRBJ2-7; v_call: TRBV12-3/TRBV12-4; cdr3_aa: CASSPGDRGAYEQYF
clone_size: -; j_call: TRBJ1-5; v_call: TRBV7-9; cdr3_aa: CASSLGPFQPQHF
clone_size: -; j_call: TRBJ2-7; v_call: TRBV19; cdr3_aa: CASSILPSYEQYF
clone_size: -; j_call: TRBJ2-1; v_call: TRBV7-2; cdr3_aa: CASSSMGLAGAYEQFF
clone_size: large; j_call: TRBJ2-1; v_call: TRBV20-1; cdr3_aa: CSANPGTVSYNEQFF
clone_size: -; j_call: TRBJ1-6; v_call: TRBV7-9; cdr3_aa: CASSNRDSPLHF
clone_size: -; j_call: TRBJ2-7; v_call: TRBV5-1; cdr3_aa: CASSLAQGSYEQYF
clone_size: -; j_call: TRBJ1-2; v_call: TRBV6-1; cdr3_aa: CASSRSGQSNYGYTF
clone_size: -; j_call: TRBJ1-1; v_call: TRBV12-3/TRBV12-4; cdr3_aa: CASSFMGDTEAFF
clone_size: -; j_call: TRBJ2-2; v_call: TRBV7-6; cdr3_aa: CASSLEAGAILGPTGELFF
clone_size: -; j_call: TRBJ2-3; v_call: TRBV18; cdr3_aa: CASSPPSYEQYF
clone_size: -; j_call: TRBJ2-1; v_call: TRBV14; cdr3_aa: CASSQGLSGVGLYEQFF
clone_size: -; j_call: TRBJ2-7; v_call: TRBV6-5; cdr3_aa: CASSYDDASYEQYF
clone_size: -; j_call: TRBJ2-1; v_call: TRBV6-1; cdr3_aa: CASSSILRRGYNEQFF